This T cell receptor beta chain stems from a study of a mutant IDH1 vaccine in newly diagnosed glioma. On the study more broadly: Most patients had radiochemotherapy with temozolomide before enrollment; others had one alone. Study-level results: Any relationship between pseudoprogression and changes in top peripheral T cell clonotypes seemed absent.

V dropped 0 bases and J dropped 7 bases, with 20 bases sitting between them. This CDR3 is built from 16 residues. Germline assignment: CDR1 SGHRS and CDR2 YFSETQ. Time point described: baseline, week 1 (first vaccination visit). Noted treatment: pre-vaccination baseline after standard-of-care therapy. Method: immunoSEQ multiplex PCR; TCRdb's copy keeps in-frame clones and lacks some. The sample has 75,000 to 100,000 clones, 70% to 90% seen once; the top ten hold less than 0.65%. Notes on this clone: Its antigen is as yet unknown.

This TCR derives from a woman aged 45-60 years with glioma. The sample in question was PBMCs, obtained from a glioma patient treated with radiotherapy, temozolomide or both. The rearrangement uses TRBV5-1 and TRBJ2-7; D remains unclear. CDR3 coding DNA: TGCGCCAGCAGCTTGGATGTTGGGTCCCTTCCTGCGGAGCAGTACTTC. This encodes CASSLDVGSLPAEQYF.